The sequence of this TCR beta chain was determined in a study of T cells of healthy individuals. MiXCR, run by TCRdb on the 5' RACE reads, gives a single entry per CDR3 protein. Of roughly 76,000 distinct CDR3 sequences listed, about 5% were seen once; the top ten hold about 7.5%. This clonotype was detected a few times. The TCR originated in a female donor in good health.

CDR3 residues: CASRPIPGDSYEQYF. The CDR3 DNA sequence: TGTGCCAGCAGGCCTATTCCGGGAGATTCCTACGAGCAGTACTTC. V usage is TRBV6-2 or TRBV6-3 and J usage is TRBJ2-7, with a tentative D call TRBD2 (6 bases). V lost 6 bases and J lost 1, with 16 bases in between. CDR3 length equals 15 residues. Germline CDR1 is MNHEY and CDR2 is SVGEGT.